This TCR beta chain was sequenced in a study of regulatory T cells in long-lasting Graves disease (dated by TCRdb to the early 2020s). Describing the broader study: Patients with newly diagnosed Graves' disease had been on antithyroid drugs for under 3 months. This study used TCR sequencing and RNA sequencing of peripheral blood to compare persistent Graves' disease patients against newly diagnosed Graves' disease patients. The study was conducted in China and was registered as a clinical trial. A total of about 33 samples were covered by TCR sequencing, comprising some 13 persistent and about 20 newly diagnosed Graves' disease patients. Points the paper makes about the study in general: Persistent patients shared more public clonotypes among themselves (under 3,000) than newly diagnosed patients did (approximately 900). The authors acknowledged the small sample size as a limitation that may reduce accuracy. Peripheral blood alone was examined, since thyroid tissue, which constituted the primary lesion, could not be accessed. Compared with newly diagnosed patients, patients with persistent Graves' disease had lower TCR Shannon entropy and fewer highly expanded clones, which suggests clonal expansion. Only the TCR beta chain was sequenced and analyzed. TRBV28, TRBJ1-2 and TRBJ2-5 were preferentially used in persistent disease, while TRBV20-1 and TRBJ2-1 were favored in newly diagnosed disease.

Libraries were prepared through multiplex PCR. TCRdb lists the instrument as Illumina HiSeq 4000. TCR beta libraries were built with iRepertoire HTBI primers and Arm-PCR amplification of CDR3 regions. Before sequencing, the PCR products underwent gel purification. The published analysis was carried out like this. Gene usage analysis of CDR3 amino acid clonotypes used the 55 to 80 TRBV and fewer than 15 TRBJ segments found across samples. COPE and FqMerger were used to merge the filtered high-quality paired reads into contigs. BLAST was used to align contigs to IMGT TRBV, TRBD and TRBJ reference genes, with CDR3 defined following IMGT. Highly expanded clones were defined as clonotypes with a frequency above 0.1%. Shannon entropy was used to measure repertoire diversity, and the Gini coefficient was used to measure V-J evenness. A clonotype found in more than one individual was treated as public. Starting from the raw public reads, TCRdb applied fastp trimming at Q25, assembled clones with MiXCR and retained in-frame beta chains. Each CDR3 protein gets just one entry, which takes the most common genes and DNA from the rows behind it. TCRdb, rather than the study authors, made the V and J calls. This sample comprises 530,000 or so distinct CDR3 sequences, roughly 15% of them detected only once. More than 10% of the sample comes from the top ten.

Spanning cysteine to phenylalanine, the CDR3 consists of 14 amino acids. Only the CDR3 region is kept as DNA, spanning 42 bases read in frame from base 1. Via the germline V gene, CDR1 is ENHRY and CDR2 SYGVKD. The junction carries 10 bases between V and J, which are trimmed by 5 bases and 2 bases respectively. This clonotype has a count of ten or more. What antigen it recognizes has not been identified. No qualities accompany the bases; no much larger clone lies one base away. The time point label, read with the paper, signifies: newly diagnosed GD, antithyroid drugs for less than 3 months. RNA was extracted from PBMCs in TRIzol for both TCR sequencing and RNA sequencing. The diagnosis of Graves' disease followed American Thyroid Association guidelines. The patients came from an endocrinology department in Xi'an, China. From each patient, approximately 9.9 milliliters of peripheral blood was collected into an EDTA anticoagulant tube. Ficoll Paque Plus density gradient separation was used to isolate PBMCs, and no further T cell sorting was performed. An Agilent 2100 Bioanalyzer and agarose gel were used to check RNA quality, and a NanoDrop 2000 was used to measure RNA concentration.

These records were also assigned to another study, of T cells in Graves' hyperthyroidism and ophthalmopathy. From the second report: Stable Graves' hyperthyroidism was defined as no progression to ophthalmopathy during 18 months of follow-up. Hyperthyroidism patients were newly diagnosed, had a disease duration of under 2 months, and were aged 18 to 65 years. The study excluded patients with uncontrolled infections, other autoimmune diseases, pregnancy or lactation. Diagnoses were based on clinical symptoms, serum thyroxine and TRAb, thyroid ultrasound and orbital computed tomography. A first-round RT-PCR of the TCR CDR3 used the HTBI primer set with the Qiagen OneStep RT-PCR kit. Most expanded thyroid clonotypes (frequency above 0.001) were also detected in blood, a finding suggesting that blood repertoires may reflect thyroid immune responses. A 13 V-J signature model separated ophthalmopathy from stable hyperthyroidism, with just over 85% sensitivity and 81.08% specificity in cross-validation and 80%/75% in testing. In validation, progression to ophthalmopathy was predicted by the model with roughly 69% sensitivity and roughly 72% specificity, a median of approximately 6.5 months before onset. To identify distinguishing TCR V-J signatures, a discovery cohort of about 100 patients was used, comprising 43 with Graves' ophthalmopathy and about 59 with stable Graves' hyperthyroidism. An independent validation cohort of around 19 hyperthyroidism patients and more than 15 patients who later progressed to ophthalmopathy tested prospective prediction of ophthalmopathy. The 75 to 100 discovery patients were randomly split 7:3 into training and test sets. The study also compared thyroid tissue and blood T-cell repertoires from about six Graves' hyperthyroidism patients. Once sampling was done, hyperthyroidism patients were given methimazole at a starting dose of 30 mg daily, whereas ophthalmopathy patients were given high-dose intravenous methylprednisolone. Libraries were constructed in a second round of multiplex PCR, after which size selection and purification were carried out. Paired-end sequencing of the libraries was performed with 100 bp reads on an Illumina HiSeq2000. SOAPnuke was used to process the raw data, with reads discarded if the reads contained adapters or uncalled bases, had a mean Phred below 15, or lacked an exact constant-primer or identifier match. High-quality paired reads were merged with COPE v1.2.5, and unique nucleotide sequences were defined as clonotypes. MiTCR v1.1 was used to align clonotypes to the IMGT TRBV, TRBD and TRBJ reference segments. Analysis was restricted to V-J combinations with a frequency above 0.0001, which covered 98% to 99.2% of repertoires. The TCS score was defined as F50 (clonal expansion) divided by E x V (chaos), with BLOSUM62-based TCRdist calculated between CDR3 peptides within each V-J. Welch's t-statistics and random forest reduced 514 V-J features to about 12, which were used in a naive Bayes classifier (R e1071). Sample size was not statistically predetermined, and blinding of investigators to group allocation was not performed. The paper reports TCR Vbeta CDR3 sequencing of approximately 140 peripheral blood samples: approximately 43 ophthalmopathy, roughly 74 hyperthyroidism and around 17 progressor patients.

Sample: peripheral blood mononuclear cells (PBMCs), taken at new diagnosis, from a patient treated with antithyroid drugs. The TCR was taken from a man in his late teens or twenties with Graves disease. Donor details come from another sample of the same person, matched by shared clones. The chain uses TRBV10-3 and TRBJ2-1; the D gene cannot be named for sure. CDR3 reads: CAISRGGTYNEQFF. DNA sequence: TGTGCCATCAGTAGAGGTGGCACCTACAATGAGCAGTTCTTC.